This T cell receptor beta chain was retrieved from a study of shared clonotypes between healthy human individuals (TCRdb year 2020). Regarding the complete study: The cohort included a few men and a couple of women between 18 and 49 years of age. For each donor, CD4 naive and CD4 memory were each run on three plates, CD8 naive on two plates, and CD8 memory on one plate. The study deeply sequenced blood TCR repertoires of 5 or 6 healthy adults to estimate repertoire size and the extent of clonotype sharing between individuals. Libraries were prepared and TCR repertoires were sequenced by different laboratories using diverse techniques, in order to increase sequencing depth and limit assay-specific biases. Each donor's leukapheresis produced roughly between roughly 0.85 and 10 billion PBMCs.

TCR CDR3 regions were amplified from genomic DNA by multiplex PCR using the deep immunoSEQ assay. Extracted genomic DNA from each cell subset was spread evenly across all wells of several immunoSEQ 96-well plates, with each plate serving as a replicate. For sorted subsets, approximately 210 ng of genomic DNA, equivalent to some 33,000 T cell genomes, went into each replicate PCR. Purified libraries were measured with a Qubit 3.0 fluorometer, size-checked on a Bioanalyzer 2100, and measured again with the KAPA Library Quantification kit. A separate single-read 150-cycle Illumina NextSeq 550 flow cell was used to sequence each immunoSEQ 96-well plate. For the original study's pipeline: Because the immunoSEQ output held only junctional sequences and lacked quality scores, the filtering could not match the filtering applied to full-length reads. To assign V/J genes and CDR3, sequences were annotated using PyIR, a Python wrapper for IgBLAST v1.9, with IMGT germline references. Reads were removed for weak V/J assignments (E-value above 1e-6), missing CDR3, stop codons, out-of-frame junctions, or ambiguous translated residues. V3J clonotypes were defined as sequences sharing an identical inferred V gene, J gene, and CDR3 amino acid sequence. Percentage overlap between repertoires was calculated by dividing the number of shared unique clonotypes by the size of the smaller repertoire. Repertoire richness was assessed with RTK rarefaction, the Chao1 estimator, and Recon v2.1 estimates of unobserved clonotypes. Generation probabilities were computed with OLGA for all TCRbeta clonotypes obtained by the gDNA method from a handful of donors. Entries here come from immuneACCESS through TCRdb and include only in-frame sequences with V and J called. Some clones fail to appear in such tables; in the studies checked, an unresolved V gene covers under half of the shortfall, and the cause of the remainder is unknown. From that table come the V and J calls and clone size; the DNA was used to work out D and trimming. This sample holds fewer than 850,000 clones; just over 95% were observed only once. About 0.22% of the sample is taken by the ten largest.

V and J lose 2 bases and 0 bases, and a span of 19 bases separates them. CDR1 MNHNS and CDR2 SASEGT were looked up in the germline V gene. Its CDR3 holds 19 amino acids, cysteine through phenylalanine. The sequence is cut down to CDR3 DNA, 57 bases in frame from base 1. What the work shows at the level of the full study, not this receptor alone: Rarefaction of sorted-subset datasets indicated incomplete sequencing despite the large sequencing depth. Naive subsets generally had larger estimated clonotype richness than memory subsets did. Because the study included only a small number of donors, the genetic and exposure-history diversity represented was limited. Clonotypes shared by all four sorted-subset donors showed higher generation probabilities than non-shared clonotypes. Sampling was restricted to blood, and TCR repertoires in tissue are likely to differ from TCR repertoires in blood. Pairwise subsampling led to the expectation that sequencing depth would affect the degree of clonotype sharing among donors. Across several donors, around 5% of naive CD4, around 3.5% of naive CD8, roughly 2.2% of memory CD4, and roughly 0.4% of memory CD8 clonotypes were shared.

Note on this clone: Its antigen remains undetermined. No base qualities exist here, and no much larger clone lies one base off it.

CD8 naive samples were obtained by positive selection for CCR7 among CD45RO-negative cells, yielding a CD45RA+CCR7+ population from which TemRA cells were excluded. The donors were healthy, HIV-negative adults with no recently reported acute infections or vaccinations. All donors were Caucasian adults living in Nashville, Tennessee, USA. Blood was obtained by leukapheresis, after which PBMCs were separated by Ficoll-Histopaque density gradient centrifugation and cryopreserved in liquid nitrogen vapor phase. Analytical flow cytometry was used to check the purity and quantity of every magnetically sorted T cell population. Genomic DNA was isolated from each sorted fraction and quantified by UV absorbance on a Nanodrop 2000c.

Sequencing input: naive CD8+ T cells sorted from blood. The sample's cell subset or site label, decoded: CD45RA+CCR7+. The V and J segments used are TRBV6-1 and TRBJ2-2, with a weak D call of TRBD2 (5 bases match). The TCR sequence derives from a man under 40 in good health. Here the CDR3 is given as CASSEKGHLKRANTGELFF. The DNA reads TGTGCCAGCAGTGAAAAGGGTCACTTGAAGAGGGCGAACACCGGGGAGCTGTTTTTT.